This TCR beta chain is from a study of metastatic and nonmetastatic thyroid tumors (dated by TCRdb to about 2020). Study-wide context: The researchers compared repertoires between peripheral blood samples and tumor or nodule tissue samples from patients with malignant or benign thyroid disease.

General study outcomes and caveats: TCR beta diversity was reported as significantly higher in malignant tumors than in benign nodules, in both blood and tumor samples.

Before undergoing thyroid surgery, none of the patients had been given any kind of treatment. Using T-cell receptor beta sequencing, the researchers looked back retrospectively at clinical samples from patients, gathered between about 2011 and 2019. Receptor amplification or capture employed PCR. Sequenced using an Illumina HiSeq 4000. High-throughput sequencing was used to profile the TCR beta-chain CDR3 region of every patient. For the original study's pipeline: CDR3 differences across clinicopathological groups were used to build a classifier for discriminating distant-metastatic papillary thyroid cancer patients. Repertoire diversity was assessed with the Shannon index, and tumor-blood repertoire similarity with the Morisita-Horn index. In-frame beta chains were kept once TCRdb had trimmed the public reads at Q25 with fastp and called clones with MiXCR. These V and J calls are TCRdb output, not the study's own analysis. Present in this sample are tens of thousands of clones, around 23% of which were seen just once. Roughly 3.2% of the sample rests with the top ten.

The V and J ends are trimmed by 2 bases and 9 bases, leaving 14 bases between them. CDR3 length: 13 amino acids, cysteine to phenylalanine. Only the CDR3 portion is preserved as DNA: 39 bases, with reading frame beginning at the first base. Concerning this clone: The antigen it recognizes is unknown. No much larger clone exists at a distance of one base, and base qualities are not known.

Sequenced input: blood. The chain is encoded by TRBV12-3 or TRBV12-4 joined to TRBJ2-7; TRBD1 could be the D gene, as 5 bases match. The source of this sequence is a male donor with papillary thyroid cancer or a benign thyroid nodule (not recorded which). Some clones in this sample may be carry-over from other donors' samples. The nucleotide sequence reads as follows: TGTGCCAGCAGTTTACACCAGGGATCTGGGCAGTACTTC. Protein translation: CASSLHQGSGQYF.